This TCR beta chain was sequenced in a study of cytomegalovirus exposure and HLA in healthy donors. Study-level information: Approximately 190 million T cells yielded roughly 120 million unique TCR beta sequences in earlier analysis. HLA-typed donors contributed 80 million or so unique TCRs, which were held in an early data release.

CDR1 and CDR2 from the germline V gene are SGHVS and FNYEAQ. The CDR3 is 15 residues long. V was cut by 5 bases and J by 2 bases, with 16 bases left in between. PCR primers comprised 60 Vbeta and 13 Jbeta primers. Repertoires were generated with immunoSEQ multiplex PCR, while TCRdb's copy carries only in-frame clones and drops some. The sample has about 130,000 clones, over 70% seen once. The sample consisted of PBMCs. V gene TRBV7-6 combines with J gene TRBJ2-7; weak D call: TRBD1 (6 bases). The TCR comes from a man between 18 and 29 years old in good health and CMV-seropositive. The CDR3, as DNA: TGTGCCAGCAGCAGAGCCACCGAGGGGGCCTACGAGCAGTACTTC. This gives the protein CASSRATEGAYEQYF.